The rows below give T cell receptor beta chains drawn from one sample of a study of blood T cell repertoires in COVID-19. Profiling relied on immunoSEQ multiplex PCR, and the TCRdb table lists in-frame clones only, not all of them. The repertoire holds fewer than 200,000 clones, with around 80% as singletons. Material: PBMCs or T cells enriched from blood (not recorded which). The source of these receptors is a man over 45 who had recovered from COVID-19. Both conserved end residues are part of each CDR3. A D gene is named only where the DNA matches it firmly.

j_call,v_call,d_call,cdr3_aa
TRBJ2-2,TRBV5-1,TRBD2,CASSLGTSITGELFF
TRBJ2-5,TRBV3-1/TRBV3-2,-,CASTQMRGQETQYF
TRBJ1-6,TRBV2,TRBD1,CASTRQGSYNSPLHF
TRBJ1-2,TRBV18,-,CASSPDRNYGYTF
TRBJ2-5,TRBV12-3/TRBV12-4,-,CASSFHGGATQYF
TRBJ2-1,TRBV5-1,-,CASSSTVIGGLYNEQFF
TRBJ2-7,TRBV6-4,-,CASSGGLGTGYEQYF
TRBJ1-1,TRBV7-9,-,CASSQIGAYNTEAFF
TRBJ2-3,TRBV10-3,TRBD1,CAISLRQGDPDTQYF
TRBJ1-6,TRBV4-2,TRBD1,CASSRGQGRNSPLHF
TRBJ1-5,TRBV6-5,-,CASSLMNQPQHF
TRBJ1-4,TRBV6-5,-,CASSSRQHAPNEKLFF
TRBJ1-4,TRBV10-3,-,CAISESAGENEKLFF
TRBJ2-7,TRBV29-1,-,CSARTGTYEQYF
TRBJ2-2,TRBV6-5,TRBD2,CASSYRTRRNTGELFF
TRBJ2-2,TRBV9,TRBD2,CASSRQRGRTWSGELFF
TRBJ2-2,TRBV28,-,CASSLPGLYTGELFF
TRBJ2-1,TRBV6-6,TRBD2,CASTRLAGPEFF
TRBJ1-1,TRBV10-3,-,CAIKASANTEAFF
TRBJ2-1,TRBV12-3/TRBV12-4,TRBD2,CASLREGNEQFF
TRBJ2-1,TRBV4-1,-,CASSQGGGAYNEQFF
TRBJ2-3,TRBV6-5,-,CASSGRGRTDTQYF
TRBJ2-4,TRBV3-1/TRBV3-2,TRBD1,CASSQRGQFDKNIQYF
TRBJ1-3,TRBV9,-,CASSVGSTSGNTIYF
TRBJ2-3,TRBV5-1,TRBD2,CASSLEASGGLSDTQYF
TRBJ2-2,TRBV7-9,TRBD2,CASSQPTSGPPRTGELFF